These 8 T cell receptor beta chains originate from one sample sequenced in a study of T cells in Graves' hyperthyroidism and ophthalmopathy. RNA transcripts gave rise to amplified TCR beta CDR3 regions. In the first-round RT-PCR of the TCR CDR3, the HTBI primer set was used. TCRdb processed the multiplex PCR reads anew with MiXCR; each CDR3 protein has one entry. In the table there are 380,000 or so distinct CDR3 sequences, approximately 13% of which are singletons. Sequencing was carried out using blood. These receptors originate from a man aged 25-45 years with Graves' hyperthyroidism that later progressed to Graves' ophthalmopathy.

This clonotype has a count of ten or more. Here the CDR3 reads CATQTGQGVRDSNQPQHF. The DNA for the CDR3 is TGTGCCACCCAGACGGGACAGGGGGTGCGGGATAGCAATCAGCCCCAGCATTTT. The chain is built from TRBV10-3 and TRBJ1-5, with TRBD1 matching 11 bases. In germline, CDR1 is ENHRY, CDR2 SYGVKD. The CDR3 consists of 18 residues. The trim removed 10 bases at V and 0 bases at J, leaving 14 bases unmatched.

V is TRBV5-1 and J is TRBJ2-2; TRBD1 agrees at 10 bases. J lost 4 bases, V lost 4 bases, and 7 bases had no gene match. The CDR3 spans 16 residues. Germline values: CDR1 SGHRS, CDR2 YFSETQ. The CDR3 protein is CASSSDRGRSTGELFF. CDR3 coding DNA: TGCGCCAGCAGCAGTGACAGGGGGCGCAGCACCGGGGAGCTGTTTTTT.

This rearrangement joins TRBV19 to TRBJ1-2; D gene uncertain. CDR3 size: 14 residues. The V and J ends lost 1 base and 6 bases respectively, with 12 bases between them. Germline loops: CDR1 LNHDA, CDR2 SQIVND (reference sequence). CDR3 sequence: CASSIVGQHNGYTF. As DNA, the CDR3 is TGTGCCAGTAGTATAGTAGGCCAGCACAATGGCTACACCTTC.

The chain uses TRBV6-2 or TRBV6-3 and TRBJ1-2; possible D gene TRBD1, 5 bases. Germline assignment: CDR1 MNHEY and CDR2 SVGEGT. This CDR3 spans 12 amino acids. V was cut by 6 bases and J by 7 bases, with 12 bases left in between. The CDR3 protein is CASSPRQGGYTF. The CDR3 nucleotides read TGTGCCAGCAGCCCCCGCCAGGGTGGCTACACCTTC.

In DNA, the CDR3 is TGTGCCAGCACTTCCAACCCCGGGACAGGGGGCTCAGATACGCAGTATTTT. Encoded protein: CASTSNPGTGGSDTQYF. The chain has TRBV19 and TRBJ2-3; 12 nucleotides align to TRBD1. V lost 9 bases to trimming and J lost 4 bases; unmatched junction nucleotides: 14. CDR1 and CDR2 from the germline V gene are LNHDA and SQIVND (reference sequence). The CDR3 has 17 amino acids.

At least ten counts were recorded for this clonotype. The CDR3 nucleotides are TGTGCCAGCAGTTACCATGACAGGGTTGACACCGGGGAGCTGTTTTTT. As protein: CASSYHDRVDTGELFF. The chain carries TRBV6-6 and TRBJ2-2, with 7 bases fitting TRBD1. Germline assignment: CDR1 MNHNY and CDR2 SVGAGI (reference sequence). The CDR3 is 16 amino acids. V gave up 2 bases and J gave up 3 bases; unmatched junction bases: 6.

This clonotype was seen more than once but under ten times. The V and J genes are TRBV7-9 and TRBJ2-3; 8 positions match TRBD1. Germline CDR1 is SEHNR and CDR2 is FQNEAQ (reference sequence). V lost 3 bases to trimming and J lost 6 bases; unmatched junction nucleotides: 11. CDR3 size: 16 residues. CDR3 DNA sequence: TGTGCCAGCAGCTTTTACCGGGACAGGAGTTCGGATACGCAGTATTTT. Translated: CASSFYRDRSSDTQYF.

This clonotype was picked up many times. This CDR3 is CASSQGHPGAFF. DNA for the CDR3: TGTGCCAGCAGTCAGGGCCACCCCGGGGCTTTCTTT. The rearrangement uses TRBV28 and TRBJ1-1; TRBD1 might be the D (5 bases). V lost 5 bases, J lost 11 bases, and 15 bases lay in between. CDR1 and CDR2 from the germline V gene are MDHEN and SYDVKM. This CDR3 has 12 residues.